These 9 T cell receptor beta chains originate from one sample sequenced in a study of T cells in Graves' hyperthyroidism and ophthalmopathy. TCR beta CDR3 regions were amplified from RNA. During a first-round RT-PCR of the TCR CDR3, the HTBI primer set was used. TCRdb re-called the multiplex PCR reads through MiXCR, storing one row per CDR3 protein. The sample shows 500,000 to 600,000 distinct CDR3 sequences, 15% to 20% of them seen only once. The sequenced sample consisted of blood. All receptors derive from a young woman with Graves' hyperthyroidism.

Ten or more counts support this clonotype. This rearrangement joins TRBV7-6 to TRBJ2-7, with 9 bases lining up with TRBD1. This CDR3 is 15 amino acids long. Trimming took 1 base from V and 3 from J; bases not matched to a gene: 4. CDR1 is SGHVS, CDR2 FNYEAQ, per germline. The CDR3 nucleotides read TGTGCCAGCAGCTTAGAGGACAGGGGATACTACGAGCAGTACTTC. Amino acids: CASSLEDRGYYEQYF.

The chain links TRBV7-2 to TRBJ2-3; 13 bases are shared with TRBD2. The CDR3 totals 19 residues. With 0 bases clipped from V and 5 bases from J, the junction kept 11 bases outside the gene matches. Germline V CDR1 and CDR2: SGHTA, FQGNSA. CDR3 amino acids: CASSLARPTSGRLVDTQYF. The DNA of the CDR3 is TGTGCCAGCAGCTTAGCGCGCCCGACTAGCGGGAGGTTGGTAGATACGCAGTATTTT.

Ten or more counts support this clonotype. J is TRBJ1-1 and V is TRBV20-1, with 8 nucleotides matching TRBD1. Looked up from germline, CDR1 is DFQATT and CDR2 is SNEGSKA (reference sequence). The CDR3 totals 13 residues. V lost 0 bases and J lost 10; bases outside the gene matches: 7. CDR3 DNA: TGCAGTGCTAGAGAACCGACAGGGGAGGGAGCTTTCTTT. The encoded protein is CSAREPTGEGAFF.

The table lists this clonotype with many counts. The chain combines TRBV20-1 with TRBJ1-5; 10 nucleotides align to TRBD1. The V and J ends lost 6 bases and 3 bases, in that order; junction bases with no gene match: 8. The CDR3 sequence is 15 residues long. Germline V lookup: CDR1 DFQATT, CDR2 SNEGSKA (reference sequence). The DNA of the CDR3 is TGCAGTGCCACGACAGGGGGCGCGTTCAATCAGCCCCAGCATTTT. It is translated as CSATTGGAFNQPQHF.

A single count supports this clonotype. This chain uses TRBV29-1 with TRBJ2-7, with 10 bases aligning to TRBD2. The J segment lost 2 bases and the V segment lost 7 bases, leaving 8 bases of the junction unmatched. CDR3 size: 14 residues. Germline assignment: CDR1 SQVTM and CDR2 ANQGSEA. CDR3 sequence: CSARLAGVPYEQYF. The CDR3, as DNA: TGCAGCGCCCGGCTAGCGGGAGTTCCCTACGAGCAGTACTTC.

This clonotype was detected only a few times. The chain joins TRBV5-6 to TRBJ1-5; D perhaps matches TRBD1 (6 bases). The CDR3 covers 16 residues. Germline CDR1 is SGHDT and CDR2 is YYEEEE. The V end was cut by 3 bases, the J end by 4 bases, with 17 bases between. In DNA, the CDR3 is TGTGCCAGCAGCTCCTCGGAACAGGGTGGAAATCAGCCCCAGCATTTT. The encoded protein is CASSSSEQGGNQPQHF. The full variable domain, completed using reference TRBV5-6 and TRBJ1-5, is DAGVTQSPTHLIKTRGQQVTLRCSPKSGHDTVSWYQQALGQGPQFIFQYYEEEERQRGNFPDRFSGHQFPNYSSELNVNALLLGDSALYLCASSSSEQGGNQPQHFGDGTRLSIL.

In its sample, this clonotype was seen many times. The chain employs TRBV5-5 and TRBJ1-3; D ambiguous. The V and J ends lost 4 bases and 0 bases respectively, with 8 bases between them. The CDR3 covers 14 residues. CDR1 is SGHKS and CDR2 is YYEKEE in the germline V gene (reference sequence). The CDR3, as DNA: TGTGCCAGCAGCCCGCAGACCTCTGGAAACACCATATATTTT. This codes for CASSPQTSGNTIYF.

Comment on this clonotype: One junction end does not reproduce the germline sequence, and a read error may be involved. V usage is TRBV6-4 and J usage is TRBJ2-1; TRBD1 matches 9 bases. Germline V gives CDR1 MRHNA, CDR2 SNTAGT. The CDR3 covers 16 residues. Here the CDR3 reads CASSDSAQGAYNEQLF. The CDR3 DNA sequence: TGTGCCAGCAGTGACTCGGCACAGGGGGCTTACAATGAGCAGCTCTTC.

The gene calls are TRBV11-2 and TRBJ2-7; TRBD2 aligns across 8 bases. CDR3 length: 16 residues. The trim removed 7 bases at V and 4 bases at J, leaving 15 bases unmatched. From germline, CDR1 is SGHAT and CDR2 FQNNGV. The CDR3 DNA sequence: TGTGCCAGCACTCAACGGGGGGGGGTCACCGGGTACGAGCAGTACTTC. Protein sequence: CASTQRGGVTGYEQYF.